This T cell receptor beta chain was profiled in a study of T-cell reconstitution after alpha-beta-depleted transplantation in children. Study-level points and caveats: One year post-transplant, T-cell counts and diversity were largely derived from T cells produced anew. Reportedly, only several hundred clones from non-depleted graft cells drove alpha-beta T-cell counts at about two months.

This CDR3 contains 15 residues. V dropped 5 bases and J dropped 2; count of bases not matched to a gene: 5. Germline CDR1 and CDR2: SGHTA and FQGTGA. This clonotype has at least ten counts. Its antigen is undetermined. The TCRbeta library was prepared with unique molecular identifiers. From the PCR reads, TCRdb called clonotypes with MiXCR, one entry per CDR3 protein. The sample contains about 830,000 distinct CDR3 sequences, approximately 15% of which appear only once. The starting material was PBMCs, mostly from graft donor cells, obtained 360 days after TCRalphabeta/CD19-depleted stem cell transplant. This rearrangement joins TRBV7-3 to TRBJ2-1, with 8 positions matching TRBD2. The clonotype was recovered from a male patient younger than 18 who had a stem cell transplant for acute lymphoblastic leukemia, so the T cells may come from the graft donor. CDR3 region: CASSLQLAAYNEQFF. DNA of the CDR3: TGTGCCAGCAGCCTCCAACTAGCGGCCTACAATGAGCAGTTCTTC.